Presented here are 9 T cell receptor beta chains from one specimen sequenced in a study of T cells expressing NK-cell markers. TCRdb reanalyzed the 5' RACE reads, giving one entry per CDR3 protein sequence and no DNA. The sample table includes some 600,000 distinct CDR3 sequences. Sequencing was carried out using blood T cells: a sorted CD56 or NKG2C T cell subset, CD4+ or CD8+ T cells, or bulk PBMC T cells (not recorded which). The receptors were sampled from a man between 18 and 35 years old in good health.

The V and J genes are TRBV28 and TRBJ2-1; TCRdb returns TRBD1, unconfirmable since there is no DNA. The CDR3 runs to 16 residues. The germline V gene encodes CDR1 MDHEN and CDR2 SYDVKM. The CDR3 loop is CASRTRGSGEYNEQFF.

The chain is built from TRBV19 and TRBJ2-1. Germline V gene sequence: CDR1 LNHDA, CDR2 SQIVND (reference sequence). The CDR3 has 13 residues. CDR3 sequence: CASTGDSYNEQFF.

The chain recombines TRBV7-9 with TRBJ2-1; absent DNA, TCRdb's TRBD1 call cannot be checked. The CDR3 loop spans 16 amino acids. Germline-derived CDR1 and CDR2 are SEHNR and FQNEAQ (reference sequence). CDR3 protein: CASSYTPPRAAEEQFF.

The V gene is TRBV30, the J gene TRBJ2-1; TCRdb's assignment of TRBD2 cannot be checked, as there is no DNA. Germline V gene sequence: CDR1 GTSNPN, CDR2 SVGIG (reference sequence). CDR3 size: 14 residues. CDR3 protein: CAWSVRAGDGEQFF.

The chain uses TRBV28 and TRBJ1-5; TCRdb names TRBD1, which stays unverified in the absence of DNA. The CDR3 is 17 residues long. Germline CDR1 is MDHEN and CDR2 is SYDVKM. The CDR3 loop reads CASSPPLTSHSNQPQHF.

The chain combines TRBV5-1 with TRBJ2-5; TCRdb indicates TRBD1, and absent DNA this call remains unverified. CDR3 length: 16 amino acids. Per germline, CDR1 SGHRS and CDR2 YFSETQ. The CDR3 sequence: CASSLAHAGRSETQYF.

The chain has TRBV29-1 and TRBJ2-5; TCRdb lists TRBD1, though no DNA is available to test this call. CDR1 is SQVTM, CDR2 ANQGSEA, per germline. The CDR3 sequence is 12 residues long. The CDR3 reads CSVVGRGETQYF.

J is TRBJ2-1 and V is TRBV5-5. The CDR3 consists of 13 residues. Per germline, CDR1 SGHKS and CDR2 YYEKEE (reference sequence). The CDR3 loop is CASSLAAENEQFF. The full variable domain, with the rest looked up from reference TRBV5-5 and TRBJ2-1, is DAGVTQSPTHLIKTRGQQVTLRCSPISGHKSVSWYQQVLGQGPQFIFQYYEKEERGRGNFPDRFSARQFPNYSSELNVNALLLGDSALYLCASSLAAENEQFFGPGTRLTVL.

The rearrangement uses TRBV30 and TRBJ2-7. This CDR3 is built from 11 residues. Germline CDR1 reads GTSNPN; CDR2 reads SVGIG (reference sequence). The CDR3 is CAWSPMREQYF.